This T cell receptor (beta chain) was documented in a study of identical twins. From germline, CDR1 is SGHRS and CDR2 YFSETQ. The V and J ends lost 5 bases and 7 bases respectively, with 19 bases between them. This CDR3 is 14 amino acids long. Study-wide results and limits: Modelling approaches yielded underestimates of out-of-frame TCR alpha sharing between monozygotic twins.

TCRdb re-analysed the 5' RACE reads in MiXCR, keeping a single row per CDR3 protein. The profile shows some 250,000 distinct CDR3 sequences, more than 9.5% of them singletons. This clonotype was picked up a small number of times. Its antigen is undetermined. This sample was shared with a second study, whose subject was yellow fever vaccine responses in identical twins.

The receptor comes from a woman aged 18-29 years in good health. The genes are TRBV5-1 and TRBJ2-7; TRBD1 is a possible D gene (6 bases). Sequenced material: memory (CD45RO+) T cells sorted from blood. CDR3 DNA: TGCGCCAGCAGAATGGACAGATCTATTCGGGAGCAGTACTTC. Translated, it gives CASRMDRSIREQYF.